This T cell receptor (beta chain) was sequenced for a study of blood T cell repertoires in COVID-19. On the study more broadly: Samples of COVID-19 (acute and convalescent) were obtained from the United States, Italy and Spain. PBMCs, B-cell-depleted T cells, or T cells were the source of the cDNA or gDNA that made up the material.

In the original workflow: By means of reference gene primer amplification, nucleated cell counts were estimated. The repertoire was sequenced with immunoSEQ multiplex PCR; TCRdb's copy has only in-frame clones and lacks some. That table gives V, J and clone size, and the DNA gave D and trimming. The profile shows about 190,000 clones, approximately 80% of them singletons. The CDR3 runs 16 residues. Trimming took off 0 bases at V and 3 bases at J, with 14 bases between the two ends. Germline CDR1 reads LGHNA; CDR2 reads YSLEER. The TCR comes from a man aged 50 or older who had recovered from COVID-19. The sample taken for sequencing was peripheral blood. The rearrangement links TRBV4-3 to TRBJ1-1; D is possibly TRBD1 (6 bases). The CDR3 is CASSQDTGISDTEAFF. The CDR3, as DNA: TGCGCCAGCAGCCAAGACACAGGGATTAGCGACACTGAAGCTTTCTTT.